This TCR beta chain was captured in a study of T-cell memory formation after mild COVID-19. Study details: For the most part, TCR clusters were specific to one donor.

TCRdb itself ran the 5' RACE reads through MiXCR, one entry per CDR3 protein. This table has about 250,000 distinct CDR3 sequences, around 15% appearing once. Trimming stripped 0 bases from V and 9 bases from J, with 14 bases between. CDR1 LNHNV and CDR2 YYDKDF come from the germline V gene (reference sequence). The CDR3 has 14 amino acids. Points on this clonotype: The antigen remains undetermined.

General observations from the study: Balance between CD4 and CD8 was seen in clones contracting day 15 to 85, and a CD4+ lean was seen in later expanders. Cross-reactive memory apparently joined, as some responding clones appeared in pre-infection memory.

The sequenced material came from PBMCs or a T cell subset sorted from them (not recorded which). The V and J genes are TRBV15 and TRBJ1-1; a weak D match, TRBD1 (6 bases). This clonotype was obtained from a man aged 18 to 29 who had mild COVID-19 (a few samples of this study predate the infection). Cell type and time point are not known. CDR3 in DNA: TGTGCCACCAGCAGAGATCGGGGAGGGGGGAAAGCTTTCTTT. Translated: CATSRDRGGGKAFF.